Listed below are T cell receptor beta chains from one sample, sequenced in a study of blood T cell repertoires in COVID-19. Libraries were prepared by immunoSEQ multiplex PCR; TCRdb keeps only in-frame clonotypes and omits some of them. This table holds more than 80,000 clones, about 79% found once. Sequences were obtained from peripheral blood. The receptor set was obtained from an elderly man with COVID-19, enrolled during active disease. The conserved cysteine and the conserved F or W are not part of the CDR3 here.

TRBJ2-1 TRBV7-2 ASSKKTGNEQF
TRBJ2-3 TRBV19 ASTPRGEISDTQY
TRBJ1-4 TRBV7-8 ASSLRTGLNEKLF
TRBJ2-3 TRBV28 ASSSGLAGPAGTDTQY
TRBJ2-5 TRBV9 ASSPSGDSKTQY
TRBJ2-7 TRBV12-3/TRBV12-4 ASSRTYEQY
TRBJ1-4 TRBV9 ASSARQGADEKLF
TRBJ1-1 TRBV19 ASSMSQGAWTEAF
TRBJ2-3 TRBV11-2 ASSLSRSGADTQY
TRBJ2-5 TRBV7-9 ASSSWTAQETQY
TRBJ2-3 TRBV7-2 ASSLVGGGEQY
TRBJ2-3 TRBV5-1 ASRQAGGTDTQY
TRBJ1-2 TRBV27 ASSFGGRGNYGYT
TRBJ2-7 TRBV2 ASSEFGLAPYEQY
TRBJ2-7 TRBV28 ASSVLAGGPYEQY
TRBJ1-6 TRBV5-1 ASSGGQGSIISPLH
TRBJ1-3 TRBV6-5 ASSLSRLGNTIY
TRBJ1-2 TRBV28 ASSSLTDNYGYT
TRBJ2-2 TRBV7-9 ASRPAGTRGTGELF
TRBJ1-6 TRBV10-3 AGRDRNSPLH
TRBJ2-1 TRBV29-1 SVALGASEYNEQF
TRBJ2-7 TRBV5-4 ASSLGRQGAYEQY
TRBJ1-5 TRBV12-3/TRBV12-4 ASSLAENQPQH
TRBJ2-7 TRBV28 ASSSGQGAYEQY
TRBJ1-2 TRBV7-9 ASSLGQGTSNYGYT
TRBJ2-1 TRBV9 ASSDAYTYNEQF
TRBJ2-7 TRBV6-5 ASTTGQGVHEQY
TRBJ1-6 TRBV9 ASSVRDRSSYNSPLH
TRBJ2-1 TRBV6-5 ASRRREGKNEQF
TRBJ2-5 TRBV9 ASSVGSFSQETQY
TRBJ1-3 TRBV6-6 ASSYGEGAGNTIY
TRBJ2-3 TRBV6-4 ASSDSAASTDTQY
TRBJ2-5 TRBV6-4 ASSDSSGETQY
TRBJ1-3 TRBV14 ASSQDPRSSGNTIY
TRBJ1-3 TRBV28 ASSIILGGANGNTIY
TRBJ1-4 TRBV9 ASSSRQGVEEKLF
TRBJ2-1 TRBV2 ASSGGAGVNEQF
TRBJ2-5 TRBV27 ASRPKDRAVRETQY
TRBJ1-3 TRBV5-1 ASSLSTGSGNTIY
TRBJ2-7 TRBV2 ASSPTGGQLYEQY
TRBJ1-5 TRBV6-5 ASSQGQTYQPQH
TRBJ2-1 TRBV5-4 ATTQGGPYNEQF
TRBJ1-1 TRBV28 ASSTPGVTEAF
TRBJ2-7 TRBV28 ASSLGQGEQY
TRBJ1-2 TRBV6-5 ASRAGTTLYGYT
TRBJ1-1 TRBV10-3 AISARGEDTEAF
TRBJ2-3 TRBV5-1 ASTSGSSADTQY
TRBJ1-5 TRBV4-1 ASSQSGTGDIQPQH
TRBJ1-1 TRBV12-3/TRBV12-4 ASRSQGNTEAF
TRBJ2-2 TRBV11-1 ASSLGQNTGELF
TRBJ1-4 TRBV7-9 ASSLGQAPHEKLF
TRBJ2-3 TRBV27 ASSYPLTDTQY
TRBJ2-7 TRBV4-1 ASKPGQGSYEQY
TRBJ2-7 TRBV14 ASSFDRGIGEQY
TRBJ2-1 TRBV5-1 ASSLGQGFGNEQF
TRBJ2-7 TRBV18 ASSLRRTGGYEQY
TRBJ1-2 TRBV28 ASSPGQTNYGYT
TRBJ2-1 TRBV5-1 ASSLEGPVSEQF
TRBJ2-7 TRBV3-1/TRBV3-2 ASSQDRFSYEQY
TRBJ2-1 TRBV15 ATSRGGGVRHEQF